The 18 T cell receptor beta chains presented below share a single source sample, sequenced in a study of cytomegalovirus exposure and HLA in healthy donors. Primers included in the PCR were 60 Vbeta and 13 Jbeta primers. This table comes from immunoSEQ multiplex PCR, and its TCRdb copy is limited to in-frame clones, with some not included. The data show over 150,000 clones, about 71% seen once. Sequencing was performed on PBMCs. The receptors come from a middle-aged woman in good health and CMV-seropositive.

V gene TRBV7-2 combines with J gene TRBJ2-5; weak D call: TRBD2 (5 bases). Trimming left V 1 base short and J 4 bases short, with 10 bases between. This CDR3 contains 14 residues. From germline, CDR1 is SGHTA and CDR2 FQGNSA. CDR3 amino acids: CASSLGGNGETQYF. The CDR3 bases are TGTGCCAGCAGCTTAGGAGGGAACGGAGAGACCCAGTACTTC.

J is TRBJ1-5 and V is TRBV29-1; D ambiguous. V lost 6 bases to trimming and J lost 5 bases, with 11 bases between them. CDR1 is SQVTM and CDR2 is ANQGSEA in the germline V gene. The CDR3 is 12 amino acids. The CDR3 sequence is CSVRLEDQPQHF. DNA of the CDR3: TGCAGCGTACGACTCGAGGATCAGCCCCAGCATTTT.

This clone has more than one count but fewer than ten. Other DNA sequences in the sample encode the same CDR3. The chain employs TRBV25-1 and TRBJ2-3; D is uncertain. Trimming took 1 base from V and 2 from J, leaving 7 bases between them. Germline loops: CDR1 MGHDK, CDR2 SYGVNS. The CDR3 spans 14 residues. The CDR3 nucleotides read TGTGCCAGCAGTGAATCGAGCCTCACAGATACGCAGTATTTT. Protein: CASSESSLTDTQYF.

Here the CDR3 DNA reads TGTGCTAGTGGTTTGGTAGCTGGGACAGGGGGCAACACCGGGGAGCTGTTTTTT. Amino acid sequence: CASGLVAGTGGNTGELFF. The chain has TRBV12-5 and TRBJ2-2; 12 bases match TRBD1. The CDR3 contains 18 residues. Germline CDR1 and CDR2: LGHNT and FRNRAP. V lost 0 bases to trimming and J lost 2 bases; unmatched junction nucleotides: 4.

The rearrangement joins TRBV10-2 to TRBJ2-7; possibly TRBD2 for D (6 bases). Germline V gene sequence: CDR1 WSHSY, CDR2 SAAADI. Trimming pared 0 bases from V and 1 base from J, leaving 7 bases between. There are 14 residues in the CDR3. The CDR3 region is CASSESSGSYEQYF. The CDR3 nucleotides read TGCGCCAGCAGTGAGTCTAGCGGTTCCTACGAGCAGTACTTC.

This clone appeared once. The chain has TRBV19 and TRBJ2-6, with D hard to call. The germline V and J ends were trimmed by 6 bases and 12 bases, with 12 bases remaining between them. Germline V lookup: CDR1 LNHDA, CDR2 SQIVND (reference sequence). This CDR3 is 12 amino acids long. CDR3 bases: TGTGCCAGTAGCGTAAGACTGGGCGTCCTGACTTTC. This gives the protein CASSVRLGVLTF.

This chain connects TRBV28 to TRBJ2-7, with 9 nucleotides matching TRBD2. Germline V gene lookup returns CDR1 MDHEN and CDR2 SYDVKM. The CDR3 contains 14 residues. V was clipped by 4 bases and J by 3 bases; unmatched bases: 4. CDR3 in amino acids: CASSSGTSLYEQYF. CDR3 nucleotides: TGTGCCAGCAGTTCCGGGACTAGCCTCTACGAGCAGTACTTC. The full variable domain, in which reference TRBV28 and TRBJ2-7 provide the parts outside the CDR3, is DVKVTQSSRYLVKRTGEKVFLECVQDMDHENMFWYRQDPGLGLRLIYFSYDVKMKEKGDIPEGYSVSREKKERFSLILESASTNQTSMYLCASSSGTSLYEQYFGPGTRLTVT.

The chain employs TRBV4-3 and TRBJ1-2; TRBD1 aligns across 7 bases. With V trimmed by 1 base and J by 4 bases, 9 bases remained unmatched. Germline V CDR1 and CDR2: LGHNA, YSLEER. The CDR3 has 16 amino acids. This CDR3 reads CASSQVDPTGTYGYTF. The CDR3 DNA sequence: TGCGCCAGCAGCCAAGTCGATCCGACAGGGACCTATGGCTACACCTTC.

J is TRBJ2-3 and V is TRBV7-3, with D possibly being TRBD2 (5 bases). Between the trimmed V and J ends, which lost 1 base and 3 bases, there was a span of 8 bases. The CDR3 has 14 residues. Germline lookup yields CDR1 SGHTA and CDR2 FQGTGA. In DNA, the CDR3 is TGTGCCAGCAGCTTAATCCCGGGGACAGATACGCAGTATTTT. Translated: CASSLIPGTDTQYF.

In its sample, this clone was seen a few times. The CDR3: CASSRGGNYNEQFF. The CDR3 coding sequence is TGTGCCAGTAGTAGGGGAGGGAACTACAATGAGCAGTTCTTC. The V call is TRBV19, the J call TRBJ2-1, with TRBD2 matching over 7 bases. The CDR3 length is 14 residues. Germline V gene data show CDR1 as LNHDA and CDR2 as SQIVND (reference sequence). Unmatched junction bases numbered 3, after V lost 4 bases and J lost 3 bases.

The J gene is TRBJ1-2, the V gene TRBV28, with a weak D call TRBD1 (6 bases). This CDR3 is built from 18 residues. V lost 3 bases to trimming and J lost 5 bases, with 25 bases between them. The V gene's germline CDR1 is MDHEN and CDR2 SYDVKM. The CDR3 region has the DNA TGTGCCAGCAGTTTTGTTTCTGCGGGGGCAAGCTTCCGTTATGGCTACACCTTC. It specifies CASSFVSAGASFRYGYTF.

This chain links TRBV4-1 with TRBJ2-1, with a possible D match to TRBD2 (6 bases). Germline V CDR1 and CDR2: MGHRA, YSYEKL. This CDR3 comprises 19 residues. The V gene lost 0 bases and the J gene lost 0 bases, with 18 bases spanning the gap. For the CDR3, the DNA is TGCGCCAGCAGCCAAGAAAGCTTAACGGGAGTAATCTCCTACAATGAGCAGTTCTTC. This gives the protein CASSQESLTGVISYNEQFF.

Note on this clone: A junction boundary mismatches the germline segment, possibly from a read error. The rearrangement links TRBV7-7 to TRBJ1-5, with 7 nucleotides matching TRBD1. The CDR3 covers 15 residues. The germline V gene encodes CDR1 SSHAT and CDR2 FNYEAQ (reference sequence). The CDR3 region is CASSAKTGVYQPQHF. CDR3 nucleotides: TGTGCTAGCAGCGCGAAAACAGGGGTCTATCAGCCCCAGCATTTT.

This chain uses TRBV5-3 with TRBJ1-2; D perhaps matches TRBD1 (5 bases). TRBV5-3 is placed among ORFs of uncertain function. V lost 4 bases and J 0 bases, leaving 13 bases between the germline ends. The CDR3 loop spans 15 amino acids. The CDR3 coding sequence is TGTGCCAGAAGCCCACGGAGGGGCCCTAACTATGGCTACACCTTC. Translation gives CARSPRRGPNYGYTF.

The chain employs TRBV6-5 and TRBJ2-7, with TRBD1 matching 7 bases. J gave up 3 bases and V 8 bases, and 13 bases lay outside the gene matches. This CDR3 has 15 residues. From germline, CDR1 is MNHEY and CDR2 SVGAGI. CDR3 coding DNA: TGTGCCAGCGGATTAGCAGGGGGTGAGTTCTACGAGCAGTACTTC. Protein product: CASGLAGGEFYEQYF.

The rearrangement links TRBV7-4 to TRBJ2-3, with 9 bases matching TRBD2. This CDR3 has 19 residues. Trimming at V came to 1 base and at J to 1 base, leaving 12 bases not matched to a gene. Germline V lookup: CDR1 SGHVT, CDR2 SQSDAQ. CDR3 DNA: TGTGCCAGCAGCTTAGTGGTTAGGGCTAAGCGGGAGGGCACAGATACGCAGTATTTT. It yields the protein CASSLVVRAKREGTDTQYF.

CDR3 region: CASSLSGVEAFF. The CDR3 DNA is TGTGCCAGCAGCTTAAGCGGGGTGGAAGCTTTCTTT. The chain recombines TRBV11-3 with TRBJ1-1; D unclear. The CDR3 totals 12 residues. V shed 2 bases and J shed 8 bases, with 9 bases lying between them. Looked up from germline, CDR1 is SGHNT and CDR2 is YENEEA.

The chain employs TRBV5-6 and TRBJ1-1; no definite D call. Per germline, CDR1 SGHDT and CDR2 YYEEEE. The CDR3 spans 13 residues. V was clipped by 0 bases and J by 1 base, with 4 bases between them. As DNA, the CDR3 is TGTGCCAGCAGCTTGGCAGGGAACACTGAAGCTTTCTTT. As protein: CASSLAGNTEAFF.